The 22 T cell receptor beta chains below were found in one sample sequenced in a study of blood T cell repertoires in COVID-19. Only in-frame clones appear in the TCRdb table, and some are missing; sequencing was by immunoSEQ multiplex PCR. The sample contains about 160,000 clones, roughly 91% of which appear only once. The sample comprised peripheral blood. The receptors shown here come from a young man with acute or convalescent COVID-19.

The genes are TRBV6-2 or TRBV6-3 and TRBJ2-1, with 8 bases aligning to TRBD2. CDR3 length: 13 residues. CDR1 is MNHEY and CDR2 is SVGEGT in the germline V gene. After removal of 6 bases from V and 8 bases from J, the junction contained 6 bases not matched to a gene. As DNA, the CDR3 is TGTGCCAGCAGGCCTGAGGGACTAGATGAGCAGTTCTTC. Translating it yields CASRPEGLDEQFF.

The chain is built from TRBV5-5 and TRBJ2-3; TRBD2 aligns across 8 bases. The junction had 4 bases not matched to a gene; V was cut back by 0 bases and J by 4 bases. Germline-derived CDR1 and CDR2 are SGHKS and YYEKEE (reference sequence). This CDR3 region has 15 residues. In DNA, the CDR3 is TGTGCCAGCAGCTTGGGCGGGGGGAGCGCAGATACGCAGTATTTT. Its protein product is CASSLGGGSADTQYF.

The chain combines TRBV15 with TRBJ1-4; D ambiguous. This CDR3 is built from 15 residues. Trimming removed 1 base at V and 8 bases at J, with 14 bases between. The germline CDR1 and CDR2 sequences are LNHNV and YYDKDF (reference sequence). The DNA of the CDR3 is TGTGCCACCAGCAGAGGGGCACCCGAAGGAGAAAAACTGTTTTTT. As protein: CATSRGAPEGEKLFF.

V gene TRBV7-6 combines with J gene TRBJ2-1; possible D gene TRBD2, 6 bases. V was trimmed by 1 base and J by 0 bases, leaving 22 bases between them. CDR3 length: 20 residues. CDR1 is SGHVS, CDR2 FNYEAQ, per germline. CDR3 sequence (DNA): TGTGCCAGCAGCTTAGGATTTCTCCGGGACTCGCCGAGCTCCTACAATGAGCAGTTCTTC. Translation gives CASSLGFLRDSPSSYNEQFF.

The rearrangement links TRBV7-2 to TRBJ1-5, with D perhaps TRBD1 (5 bases). Germline CDR1 and CDR2: SGHTA and FQGNSA. V lost 1 base, J lost 0 bases, and 7 bases lay in between. The CDR3 is 15 amino acids. This CDR3 reads CASSLGQISNQPQHF. The DNA for the CDR3 is TGTGCCAGCAGCTTAGGACAGATTAGCAATCAGCCCCAGCATTTT.

This chain joins TRBV19 and TRBJ1-6; 7 bases align to TRBD1. CDR3 length: 22 amino acids. V dropped 9 bases and J dropped 0; count of bases not matched to a gene: 26. Germline V lookup: CDR1 LNHDA, CDR2 SQIVND (reference sequence). The CDR3 DNA follows: TGTGCCAGAATTCGGGACAGTACTTCCGAGTGGGGTTCTGGCTCCTATAATTCACCCCTCCACTTT. Amino acids: CARIRDSTSEWGSGSYNSPLHF. Supplemented by reference TRBV19 and TRBJ1-6, the full variable domain reads DGGITQSPKYLFRKEGQNVTLSCEQNLNHDAMYWYRQDPGQGLRLIYYSQIVNDFQKGDIAEGYSVSREKKESFPLTVTSAQKNPTAFYLCARIRDSTSEWGSGSYNSPLHFGNGTRLTVT.

The chain has TRBV5-1 and TRBJ2-1; a weak D match, TRBD2 (5 bases). The V and J ends lost 2 bases and 9 bases respectively, with 12 bases between them. Germline CDR1 reads SGHRS; CDR2 reads YFSETQ. There are 13 residues in the CDR3. This CDR3 reads CASSLPGSGEQFF. CDR3 DNA sequence: TGCGCCAGCAGCTTACCTGGGAGCGGTGAGCAGTTCTTC.

This sequence joins TRBV5-4 and TRBJ2-3; D may be TRBD2 (6 bases). The V end was cut by 0 bases, the J end by 0 bases, with 8 bases between. Germline V gene data show CDR1 as SGHNT and CDR2 as YYREEE (reference sequence). There are 15 residues in the CDR3. The CDR3 sequence: CASSLGGTSTDTQYF. The CDR3 DNA is TGTGCCAGCAGCTTGGGGGGGACTAGCACAGATACGCAGTATTTT.

This sequence joins TRBV11-2 and TRBJ1-1, with a possible D match to TRBD1 (5 bases). Trimming cost V 3 bases and J 0 bases, with 20 bases left between them. CDR1 is SGHAT and CDR2 is FQNNGV in the germline V gene. There are 18 residues in the CDR3. The CDR3 is CASSLVSYRQGVNTEAFF. For the CDR3, the DNA is TGTGCCAGCAGCTTGGTCTCATACCGCCAGGGCGTGAACACTGAAGCTTTCTTT.

The CDR3 loop is CASSSGRDRGWYEQYF. In DNA form, the CDR3 reads TGTGCCAGCAGTTCCGGCCGGGACAGGGGGTGGTACGAGCAGTACTTC. The gene calls are TRBV27 and TRBJ2-7, with TRBD1 matching over 11 bases. This CDR3 is 16 amino acids long. The J segment lost 4 bases and the V segment lost 4 bases, leaving 9 bases of the junction unmatched. Germline loops: CDR1 MNHEY, CDR2 SMNVEV (reference sequence).

This chain connects TRBV9 to TRBJ1-3; TRBD1 aligns across 7 bases. The germline CDR1 and CDR2 sequences are SGDLS and YYNGEE. The CDR3 is 15 residues long. After removal of 3 bases from V and 2 bases from J, the junction contained 5 bases not matched to a gene. The CDR3 loop is CASSGRDRTGNTIYF. The CDR3 region has the DNA TGTGCCAGCAGCGGCCGGGACAGAACTGGAAACACCATATATTTT.

This sequence joins TRBV30 and TRBJ1-3; D gene uncertain. The CDR3 is 16 amino acids. The V and J ends lost 0 bases and 4 bases respectively, with 16 bases between them. Looked up from germline, CDR1 is GTSNPN and CDR2 is SVGIG (reference sequence). CDR3 residues: CAWSVNRISSGNTIYF. CDR3 DNA sequence: TGTGCCTGGAGTGTAAACAGAATTTCATCCGGAAACACCATATATTTT.

This rearrangement joins TRBV3-1 (or the pseudogene TRBV3-2) to TRBJ2-1; D is possibly TRBD1 (6 bases). Germline V gives CDR1 LGHDT, CDR2 YNNKEL (reference sequence). V was clipped by 7 bases and J by 5 bases, with 18 bases between them. The CDR3 runs to 15 residues. The CDR3 sequence: CASTSLLQGNNEQFF. The CDR3 DNA sequence: TGTGCCAGCACCAGCCTTCTCCAGGGGAACAATGAGCAGTTCTTC.

The J gene is TRBJ2-1, the V gene TRBV19; 9 bases agree with TRBD2. In germline, CDR1 is LNHDA, CDR2 SQIVND (reference sequence). Losses at the gene ends were 1 base for V and 4 bases for J; bases not matched to a gene: 5. CDR3 length equals 16 residues. The CDR3 is CASSIVAGGLYNEQFF. The CDR3 region has the DNA TGTGCCAGTAGTATAGTGGCGGGGGGGTTATACAATGAGCAGTTCTTC.

This clone was detected a few times. The chain employs TRBV5-1 and TRBJ1-1; TRBD1 matches at 7 bases. With V trimmed by 3 bases and J by 0 bases, 5 bases remained unmatched. The CDR3 covers 15 residues. Germline CDR1 SGHRS, CDR2 YFSETQ. CDR3 amino acids: CASSSQGVLNTEAFF. CDR3 DNA: TGCGCCAGCAGCTCTCAGGGGGTCCTGAACACTGAAGCTTTCTTT.

The V and J genes are TRBV28 and TRBJ2-5, with D possibly matching TRBD1 (5 bases). Germline V gene lookup returns CDR1 MDHEN and CDR2 SYDVKM. The CDR3 consists of 15 residues. Trimming shortened V by 2 bases and J by 2 bases, and 12 bases separated the two germline ends. CDR3: CASSLRHTGQETQYF. CDR3 nucleotide sequence: TGTGCCAGCAGTTTAAGGCACACAGGACAAGAGACCCAGTACTTC.

This clone was detected only once. This rearrangement joins TRBV7-9 to TRBJ2-3; TRBD2 agrees at 8 bases. The CDR3 sequence is 15 residues long. J was trimmed by 5 bases and V by 6 bases; bases with no gene match: 10. Germline loops: CDR1 SEHNR, CDR2 FQNEAQ (reference sequence). CDR3 DNA sequence: TGTGCCAGCAGGGATTTCGGGGGGGCCATAGATACGCAGTATTTT. Translated: CASRDFGGAIDTQYF.

Here the CDR3 reads CASSSQTENYGYTF. Written as DNA, the CDR3 is TGCGCCAGCAGCTCACAGACAGAGAACTATGGCTACACCTTC. The genes are TRBV5-1 and TRBJ1-2, with D possibly being TRBD1 (5 bases). Trimming took 3 bases from V and 2 from J, leaving 11 bases between them. The CDR3 has 14 residues. The germline gives CDR1 SGHRS, CDR2 YFSETQ.

The chain carries TRBV13 and TRBJ2-7; possible D gene TRBD1, 6 bases. V gave up 3 bases and J gave up 3 bases, with 12 bases separating them. CDR1 PRHDT and CDR2 FYEKMQ come from the germline V gene (reference sequence). The CDR3 contains 14 residues. The CDR3 bases are TGTGCCAGCAGCTTGATGAGGGGGAACTACGAGCAGTACTTC. Amino acids: CASSLMRGNYEQYF.

J is TRBJ2-5 and V is TRBV27, with D hard to call. This CDR3 spans 13 amino acids. V dropped 2 bases and J dropped 0 bases, with 4 bases sitting between them. Per the germline V gene, CDR1 is MNHEY and CDR2 is SMNVEV (reference sequence). CDR3 coding DNA: TGTGCCAGCAGTTTAACTTACCAAGAGACCCAGTACTTC. It codes for CASSLTYQETQYF.

The V and J genes are TRBV29-1 and TRBJ1-5; possibly TRBD1 for D (6 bases). The V end was cut by 6 bases, the J end by 2 bases, with 14 bases between. Germline V CDR1 and CDR2: SQVTM, ANQGSEA. This CDR3 is built from 14 residues. This CDR3 reads CSVSQGVGNQPQHF. The CDR3 bases are TGCAGCGTCTCACAGGGTGTTGGCAATCAGCCCCAGCATTTT.

This clone was observed once. The CDR3 sequence: CASSGQGYHNEQFF. CDR3 nucleotides: TGTGCCAGCAGTGGACAGGGTTACCACAATGAGCAGTTCTTC. The chain uses TRBV25-1 and TRBJ2-1, with 7 bases lining up with TRBD1. Germline-derived CDR1 and CDR2 are MGHDK and SYGVNS. V gave up 4 bases and J gave up 5 bases; unmatched junction bases: 5. CDR3 length equals 14 residues.